The source of this T cell receptor (beta chain) is a study of beta chain features in type 1 diabetes. General observations from the study: Individuals with type 1 diabetes displayed fewer insertions and more deletions at VDJ junctions. Moderately but significantly shorter TCRB CDR3s were found in Type 1 diabetes patients in all four CD4+ subsets.

CD45RO/CCR7/CD25/CD127/CD95/CD27 sorting isolated CD4+ naive, central memory, regulatory and stem cell-like memory cells. Sequencing targeted expressed TCRB transcripts, as all isolated RNA had been reverse transcribed. The data were produced by immunoSEQ multiplex PCR, yet TCRdb's version contains in-frame clones alone and is incomplete. The top ten hold about 0.93% of the sample, which has around 280,000 clones, approximately 8.1% seen once. Note on this clone: No antigen is known for it.

Trimming cost V 1 base and J 4 bases; bases outside gene matches: 2. The CDR3 sequence is 15 residues long. Germline V gene lookup returns CDR1 SGDLS and CDR2 YYNGEE. The receptor's source is a woman aged 18-29 years in good health. Specimen: central memory CD4+ T cells from blood. This rearrangement joins TRBV9 to TRBJ2-3; TRBD2 matches at 11 bases. The CDR3 region is CASSVRSGGADTQYF. The DNA for the CDR3 is TGTGCCAGCAGCGTACGTAGCGGGGGGGCAGATACGCAGTATTTT.